This is a list of T cell receptor beta chains from one sample in a study of T cell repertoires in cytomegalovirus infection. TCRdb ran MiXCR on the reads and lists one entry per CDR3 protein. Among under 350,000 distinct CDR3 sequences, 20% to 25% were seen once, and the ten largest hold about 21%. No antigen has been assigned to these receptors. This sample comprised cultured PBMCs, obtained from culture after CMV antigen stimulation. The origin of the receptors is a human donor in good health (CMV status not recorded). Some clones in this sample may be carry-over from other donors' samples. Each CDR3 is given with its conserved first and last residue. Fields, in order: J gene, V gene, clone size, D gene, CDR3 protein, CDR3 DNA. A D gene is named only where the DNA matches it firmly. Clone size is shown for a subset of rows, as once, few, many or a class of expanded clone.

j_call: TRBJ1-1
v_call: TRBV5-1
clone_size: -
d_call: -
cdr3_aa: CASSLGSTLNTEAFF
cdr3_nt: TGCGCCAGCAGCTTGGGATCGACTTTGAACACTGAAGCTTTCTTT

j_call: TRBJ1-2
v_call: TRBV4-1
clone_size: few
d_call: TRBD1
cdr3_aa: CASSQARDRPRYGYTF
cdr3_nt: TGCGCCAGCAGCCAAGCTAGGGACAGGCCTCGCTATGGCTACACCTTC

j_call: TRBJ2-2
v_call: TRBV12-3/TRBV12-4
clone_size: -
d_call: TRBD2
cdr3_aa: CASLSGRIAGELFF
cdr3_nt: TGTGCCAGCCTTAGCGGGAGGATTGCCGGGGAGCTGTTTTTT

j_call: TRBJ2-3
v_call: TRBV6-6
clone_size: many
d_call: TRBD2
cdr3_aa: CASSYSPGLAGGADTQYF
cdr3_nt: TGTGCCAGCAGTTACTCCCCGGGACTAGCGGGAGGAGCAGATACGCAGTATTTT

j_call: TRBJ2-7
v_call: TRBV7-2
clone_size: many
d_call: -
cdr3_aa: CASSLESILGYEQYF
cdr3_nt: TGTGCCAGCAGCTTAGAGAGTATTCTGGGTTACGAGCAGTACTTC

j_call: TRBJ2-2
v_call: TRBV7-2
clone_size: few
d_call: TRBD1
cdr3_aa: CASREGTGGNTGELFF
cdr3_nt: TGTGCCAGCAGAGAAGGGACAGGGGGAAACACCGGGGAGCTGTTTTTT

j_call: TRBJ2-5
v_call: TRBV13
clone_size: -
d_call: -
cdr3_aa: CASSLYRWTAVSTPTQETQYF
cdr3_nt: TGTGCCAGCAGCTTATATCGGTGGACAGCTGTTTCGACCCCAACTCAAGAGACCCAGTACTTC

j_call: TRBJ2-3
v_call: TRBV11-2
clone_size: many
d_call: TRBD2
cdr3_aa: CASSLLAGVGTDTQYF
cdr3_nt: TGTGCCAGCAGCTTACTAGCGGGAGTTGGTACAGATACGCAGTATTTT

j_call: TRBJ1-4
v_call: TRBV7-3
clone_size: -
d_call: -
cdr3_aa: CASSFHGQLNEKLFF
cdr3_nt: TGTGCCAGCAGCTTCCACGGACAGCTGAATGAAAAACTGTTTTTT

j_call: TRBJ2-4
v_call: TRBV4-1
clone_size: -
d_call: -
cdr3_aa: CASSQDRVGGTKNIQYF
cdr3_nt: TGCGCCAGCAGCCAAGATAGGGTTGGGGGGACCAAAAACATTCAGTACTTC

j_call: TRBJ1-1
v_call: TRBV7-9
clone_size: many
d_call: -
cdr3_aa: CASSFGDTEAFF
cdr3_nt: TGTGCCAGCAGCTTCGGCGACACTGAAGCTTTCTTT

j_call: TRBJ1-1
v_call: TRBV18
clone_size: -
d_call: -
cdr3_aa: CATTLGGNTEAFF
cdr3_nt: TGTGCCACCACACTCGGGGGGAACACTGAAGCTTTCTTT

j_call: TRBJ2-7
v_call: TRBV7-2
clone_size: -
d_call: TRBD1
cdr3_aa: CASSLSGTGSSYEQYF
cdr3_nt: TGTGCCAGCAGCTTAAGCGGGACAGGGAGCTCCTACGAGCAGTACTTC

j_call: TRBJ2-1
v_call: TRBV4-1
clone_size: few
d_call: TRBD2
cdr3_aa: CASSQGPFGREGQGNEQFF
cdr3_nt: TGCGCCAGCAGCCAAGGTCCTTTCGGGCGGGAGGGCCAGGGGAATGAGCAGTTCTTC

j_call: TRBJ2-7
v_call: TRBV7-2
clone_size: -
d_call: -
cdr3_aa: CASSMQDGHSYEQYF
cdr3_nt: TGTGCCAGCTCGATGCAGGACGGACACTCCTACGAGCAGTACTTC

j_call: TRBJ2-4
v_call: TRBV12-3/TRBV12-4
clone_size: few
d_call: -
cdr3_aa: CASSFAGLAKNIQYF
cdr3_nt: TGTGCCAGCAGTTTTGCGGGGTTAGCCAAAAACATTCAGTACTTC

j_call: TRBJ2-7
v_call: TRBV6-1
clone_size: -
d_call: TRBD1
cdr3_aa: CASSAEGGNEQYF
cdr3_nt: TGTGCCAGCAGCGCCGAAGGGGGCAACGAGCAGTACTTC

j_call: TRBJ2-2
v_call: TRBV20-1
clone_size: many
d_call: -
cdr3_aa: CSASRGGELFF
cdr3_nt: TGCAGTGCTAGCCGAGGGGGGGAGCTGTTTTTT

j_call: TRBJ1-2
v_call: TRBV6-5
clone_size: many
d_call: -
cdr3_aa: CASSYRRQALRGYTF
cdr3_nt: TGTGCCAGCAGTTACAGGAGACAGGCACTACGCGGCTACACCTTC

j_call: TRBJ2-2
v_call: TRBV5-4
clone_size: -
d_call: -
cdr3_aa: CASSLSPSPSTGELFF
cdr3_nt: TGTGCCAGCAGCTTGTCTCCTAGCCCGAGCACCGGGGAGCTGTTTTTT

j_call: TRBJ2-1
v_call: TRBV6-2/TRBV6-3
clone_size: once
d_call: TRBD2
cdr3_aa: CASIKRIGLAYEQFF
cdr3_nt: TGTGCCAGCATCAAAAGAATAGGACTAGCGTATGAGCAGTTCTTC

j_call: TRBJ1-6
v_call: TRBV19
clone_size: few
d_call: -
cdr3_aa: CASSIQSPSHSPLHF
cdr3_nt: TGTGCCAGTAGTATTCAGTCCCCAAGCCATTCACCCCTCCACTTT

j_call: TRBJ2-7
v_call: TRBV6-5
clone_size: few
d_call: -
cdr3_aa: CASSYSISSGYEQYF
cdr3_nt: TGTGCCAGCAGTTACTCGATTAGTTCTGGCTACGAGCAGTACTTC

j_call: TRBJ2-1
v_call: TRBV6-5
clone_size: -
d_call: TRBD1
cdr3_aa: CASSYRQGVDEQFF
cdr3_nt: TGTGCCAGCAGTTATCGACAGGGAGTCGATGAGCAGTTCTTC

j_call: TRBJ2-3
v_call: TRBV7-2
clone_size: many
d_call: -
cdr3_aa: CASSSGAGFTDTQYF
cdr3_nt: TGTGCCAGCAGCTCGGGTGCGGGATTCACAGATACGCAGTATTTT

j_call: TRBJ2-3
v_call: TRBV4-1
clone_size: -
d_call: -
cdr3_aa: CASSQEGGWTGRTDTQYF
cdr3_nt: TGCGCCAGCAGCCAAGAGGGGGGGTGGACAGGCCGGACAGATACGCAGTATTTT

j_call: TRBJ1-3
v_call: TRBV7-2
clone_size: many
d_call: -
cdr3_aa: CASTEQLSGNTIYF
cdr3_nt: TGTGCCAGCACCGAACAGCTCTCTGGAAACACCATATATTTT

j_call: TRBJ1-1
v_call: TRBV18
clone_size: few
d_call: -
cdr3_aa: CASSGDPNTEAFF
cdr3_nt: TGTGCCAGCTCAGGGGACCCGAACACTGAAGCTTTCTTT

j_call: TRBJ1-1
v_call: TRBV12-3/TRBV12-4
clone_size: few
d_call: -
cdr3_aa: CASKAATEAFF
cdr3_nt: TGTGCCAGCAAAGCAGCTACTGAAGCTTTCTTT

j_call: TRBJ1-5
v_call: TRBV12-3/TRBV12-4
clone_size: -
d_call: TRBD1
cdr3_aa: CASSGQVLDQPQHF
cdr3_nt: TGTGCCAGCAGTGGACAGGTCCTCGATCAGCCCCAGCATTTT

j_call: TRBJ2-4
v_call: TRBV7-2
clone_size: many
d_call: -
cdr3_aa: CASSLEVKNIQYF
cdr3_nt: TGTGCCAGCAGCTTAGAAGTCAAAAACATTCAGTACTTC

j_call: TRBJ2-7
v_call: TRBV30
clone_size: -
d_call: -
cdr3_aa: CAWSAGSYEQYF
cdr3_nt: TGTGCCTGGAGTGCAGGTTCCTACGAGCAGTACTTC

j_call: TRBJ1-1
v_call: TRBV7-9
clone_size: many
d_call: -
cdr3_aa: CASSLKDGLNTEAFF
cdr3_nt: TGTGCCAGCAGCCTAAAGGACGGTTTGAACACTGAAGCTTTCTTT

j_call: TRBJ2-1
v_call: TRBV6-2/TRBV6-3
clone_size: -
d_call: TRBD2
cdr3_aa: CASNPRGLAVVSYNEQFF
cdr3_nt: TGTGCCAGCAACCCACGGGGACTAGCGGTCGTTTCCTACAATGAGCAGTTCTTC

j_call: TRBJ1-2
v_call: TRBV3-1
clone_size: few
d_call: -
cdr3_aa: CASSQPAGLGYGYTF
cdr3_nt: TGTGCCAGCAGCCAACCGGCAGGGCTTGGCTATGGCTACACCTTC

j_call: TRBJ2-7
v_call: TRBV2
clone_size: -
d_call: TRBD2
cdr3_aa: CATRGLAGPYEQYF
cdr3_nt: TGTGCCACTAGGGGACTAGCGGGACCCTACGAGCAGTACTTC

j_call: TRBJ2-7
v_call: TRBV6-2/TRBV6-3
clone_size: -
d_call: -
cdr3_aa: CASSYSGTIYEQYF
cdr3_nt: TGTGCCAGCAGTTACTCAGGGACGATCTACGAGCAGTACTTC

j_call: TRBJ2-3
v_call: TRBV28
clone_size: -
d_call: TRBD1
cdr3_aa: CASSLRQGQYF
cdr3_nt: TGTGCCAGCAGTCTCCGACAGGGGCAGTATTTT

j_call: TRBJ2-3
v_call: TRBV7-2
clone_size: many
d_call: TRBD2
cdr3_aa: CASSRTSASTDTQYF
cdr3_nt: TGTGCCAGCTCTCGGACTAGCGCGAGCACAGATACGCAGTATTTT

j_call: TRBJ2-3
v_call: TRBV6-2/TRBV6-3
clone_size: -
d_call: TRBD2
cdr3_aa: CASSQPLSGGLTDTQYF
cdr3_nt: TGTGCCAGCAGCCAACCACTTAGCGGGGGTCTCACAGATACGCAGTATTTT

j_call: TRBJ1-2
v_call: TRBV18
clone_size: many
d_call: -
cdr3_aa: CASSPNRVNYGYTF
cdr3_nt: TGTGCCAGCTCACCTAACAGGGTTAACTATGGCTACACCTTC

j_call: TRBJ2-1
v_call: TRBV19
clone_size: -
d_call: TRBD2
cdr3_aa: CASNSGLAAGNEQFF
cdr3_nt: TGTGCCAGTAACTCCGGACTAGCGGCGGGCAATGAGCAGTTCTTC